The rows below give T cell receptor beta chains drawn from one sample of a study of T-cell reconstitution after alpha-beta-depleted transplantation in children. From the PCR reads, TCRdb called clonotypes with MiXCR, one entry per CDR3 protein. The repertoire holds around 500,000 distinct CDR3 sequences, with around 13% as singletons. The sample was PBMCs from the stem cell graft donor, taken from the stem cell graft. These receptors were taken from a human donor who donated a stem cell graft to a child with combined immunodeficiency. The CDR3 runs from the conserved cysteine through the conserved F or W. The D gene is left open where the match is weak. Size tells how often a clone was seen (once, few, many) or the class of an expanded clone, and some rows leave it out.

size: many
V: TRBV12-3/TRBV12-4
J: TRBJ2-5
D: -
CDR3: CASSFQGLETQYF
DNA: TGTGCCAGCAGTTTCCAGGGTTTAGAGACCCAGTACTTC

size: few
V: TRBV11-3
J: TRBJ2-7
D: TRBD1
CDR3: CASSLYGGQGYEQYF
DNA: TGTGCCAGCAGCTTATATGGGGGACAGGGCTACGAGCAGTACTTC

size: many
V: TRBV15
J: TRBJ2-2
D: -
CDR3: CATSRAPGELFF
DNA: TGTGCCACCAGCAGAGCGCCCGGGGAGCTGTTTTTT

size: few
V: TRBV7-6
J: TRBJ2-2
D: -
CDR3: CASSTLGIDTGELFF
DNA: TGTGCCAGCAGCACCCTGGGGATAGACACCGGGGAGCTGTTTTTT

size: -
V: TRBV20-1
J: TRBJ2-5
D: TRBD2
CDR3: CSAADWEGGETQYF
DNA: TGCAGTGCTGCCGATTGGGAGGGAGGAGAGACCCAGTACTTC

size: many
V: TRBV5-1
J: TRBJ2-1
D: TRBD2
CDR3: CASSSRLAGGDNEQFF
DNA: TGCGCCAGCAGCTCCCGACTAGCGGGAGGGGACAATGAGCAGTTCTTC

size: few
V: TRBV4-3
J: TRBJ2-1
D: TRBD2
CDR3: CASSQDPSGLAGGGAFF
DNA: TGCGCCAGCAGCCAAGATCCCTCGGGACTAGCGGGAGGGGGGGCGTTCTTC

size: many
V: TRBV6-5
J: TRBJ2-7
D: TRBD2
CDR3: CASSSQGLAGEQYF
DNA: TGTGCCAGCAGTTCGCAGGGACTAGCAGGCGAGCAGTACTTC

size: many
V: TRBV19
J: TRBJ1-5
D: -
CDR3: CASSIVGTSNQPQHF
DNA: TGTGCCAGTAGTATAGTCGGGACAAGCAATCAGCCCCAGCATTTT

size: -
V: TRBV9
J: TRBJ2-2
D: -
CDR3: CASSVVGSGELFF
DNA: TGTGCCAGCAGCGTAGTGGGGTCCGGGGAGCTGTTTTTT

size: -
V: TRBV30
J: TRBJ2-7
D: -
CDR3: CAWSLTNYEQYF
DNA: TGTGCCTGGAGTCTCACGAACTACGAGCAGTACTTC

size: many
V: TRBV12-3/TRBV12-4
J: TRBJ1-1
D: -
CDR3: CASSSGQKAFF
DNA: TGTGCCAGCAGTTCCGGACAGAAAGCTTTCTTT

size: -
V: TRBV30
J: TRBJ1-2
D: -
CDR3: CAWSVGRDLYGYTF
DNA: TGTGCCTGGAGTGTAGGGAGGGATTTGTATGGCTACACCTTC

size: -
V: TRBV30
J: TRBJ1-5
D: TRBD1
CDR3: CAWSHGQGAFSNQPQHF
DNA: TGTGCCTGGAGCCATGGACAGGGGGCTTTTAGCAATCAGCCCCAGCATTTT

size: many
V: TRBV6-6
J: TRBJ1-5
D: TRBD1
CDR3: CASSYTRGPDQPQHF
DNA: TGTGCCAGCAGTTACACGAGGGGGCCTGATCAGCCCCAGCATTTT

size: few
V: TRBV6-5
J: TRBJ2-3
D: TRBD2
CDR3: CASSYSKAVAGLTDTQYF
DNA: TGTGCCAGCAGTTACTCGAAGGCGGTAGCGGGACTCACAGATACGCAGTATTTT

size: few
V: TRBV27
J: TRBJ2-7
D: TRBD1
CDR3: CASSLDRGAGEQYF
DNA: TGTGCCAGCAGTTTAGACAGGGGAGCCGGCGAGCAGTACTTC

size: few
V: TRBV12-3/TRBV12-4
J: TRBJ2-5
D: -
CDR3: CASSFMAAQETQYF
DNA: TGTGCCAGCAGTTTTATGGCAGCCCAAGAGACCCAGTACTTC

size: few
V: TRBV11-2
J: TRBJ2-5
D: -
CDR3: CASSPKRGTKETQYF
DNA: TGTGCCAGCAGCCCAAAGAGGGGAACTAAGGAGACCCAGTACTTC

size: -
V: TRBV2
J: TRBJ1-1
D: TRBD1
CDR3: CASRTRGPTEAFF
DNA: TGTGCCAGCAGAACCAGGGGGCCCACTGAAGCTTTCTTT

size: -
V: TRBV6-1
J: TRBJ1-6
D: -
CDR3: CASSPPGRYNSPLHF
DNA: TGTGCCAGCAGTCCCCCTGGGCGGTATAATTCACCCCTCCACTTT

size: many
V: TRBV24-1
J: TRBJ2-2
D: TRBD1
CDR3: CATSDLRQGETGELFF
DNA: TGTGCCACCAGTGATTTGAGACAGGGTGAGACCGGGGAGCTGTTTTTT

size: few
V: TRBV28
J: TRBJ1-2
D: TRBD1
CDR3: CASSLSRDSFYGYTF
DNA: TGTGCCAGCAGTTTATCCCGGGACAGTTTCTATGGCTACACCTTC

size: -
V: TRBV6-5
J: TRBJ2-7
D: TRBD1
CDR3: CASSYYAVGGQGSSYEQYF
DNA: TGTGCCAGCAGTTACTATGCCGTAGGGGGCCAGGGGTCGTCCTACGAGCAGTACTTC

size: few
V: TRBV12-3/TRBV12-4
J: TRBJ2-1
D: -
CDR3: CASSLALSFEQFF
DNA: TGTGCCAGCAGTTTAGCCCTGAGCTTTGAGCAGTTCTTC

size: -
V: TRBV6-6
J: TRBJ1-3
D: -
CDR3: CASRGDPADTIYF
DNA: TGTGCCAGCAGGGGGGACCCTGCGGACACCATATATTTT

size: -
V: TRBV3-1
J: TRBJ2-4
D: -
CDR3: CASSQGPVAKNIQYF
DNA: TGTGCCAGCAGCCAAGGTCCTGTAGCCAAAAACATTCAGTACTTC

size: -
V: TRBV20-1
J: TRBJ2-3
D: TRBD2
CDR3: CSARIPPGLAGFRADTQYF
DNA: TGCAGTGCTAGAATCCCTCCGGGACTAGCGGGATTTCGCGCAGATACGCAGTATTTT

size: -
V: TRBV6-5
J: TRBJ1-1
D: -
CDR3: CASSSGNEAFF
DNA: TGTGCCAGCAGTTCCGGGAATGAAGCTTTCTTT

size: few
V: TRBV20-1
J: TRBJ2-1
D: -
CDR3: CSARARRLQSYNEQFF
DNA: TGCAGTGCTAGAGCCCGACGGCTCCAATCCTACAATGAGCAGTTCTTC

size: -
V: TRBV2
J: TRBJ2-7
D: TRBD2
CDR3: CASSILAGTYEQYF
DNA: TGTGCCAGCAGCATACTAGCGGGAACCTACGAGCAGTACTTC

size: few
V: TRBV12-3/TRBV12-4
J: TRBJ1-3
D: -
CDR3: CASSLARWIHPAGNTIYF
DNA: TGTGCCAGCAGTTTAGCCCGGTGGATCCATCCCGCTGGAAACACCATATATTTT

size: -
V: TRBV4-1
J: TRBJ1-1
D: -
CDR3: CASSQGTLPPDTEAFF
DNA: TGCGCCAGCAGCCAGGGGACACTCCCGCCTGACACTGAAGCTTTCTTT

size: few
V: TRBV12-3/TRBV12-4
J: TRBJ2-5
D: -
CDR3: CASSFFSRETQYF
DNA: TGTGCCAGCAGTTTCTTCAGCCGAGAGACCCAGTACTTC

size: -
V: TRBV19
J: TRBJ1-5
D: -
CDR3: CASSIRMSNQPQHF
DNA: TGTGCCAGTAGTATTCGGATGAGCAATCAGCCCCAGCATTTT

size: -
V: TRBV19
J: TRBJ2-1
D: -
CDR3: CAIAPGPKAHEQFF
DNA: TGTGCCATTGCACCGGGACCCAAGGCCCATGAGCAGTTCTTC

size: -
V: TRBV5-1
J: TRBJ1-1
D: TRBD1
CDR3: CASSTGQGDTEAFF
DNA: TGCGCCAGCAGCACGGGACAGGGTGACACTGAAGCTTTCTTT

size: -
V: TRBV6-5
J: TRBJ2-1
D: -
CDR3: CASSYSMDTSNEQFF
DNA: TGTGCCAGCAGTTACTCGATGGACACTTCTAATGAGCAGTTCTTC

size: many
V: TRBV12-3/TRBV12-4
J: TRBJ1-3
D: -
CDR3: CASRPQAGWGNTIYF
DNA: TGTGCCAGCAGACCTCAGGCCGGTTGGGGCAACACCATATATTTT

size: few
V: TRBV20-1
J: TRBJ2-7
D: -
CDR3: CSARPELQGSYEQYF
DNA: TGCAGTGCTAGACCCGAGCTACAGGGATCCTACGAGCAGTACTTC

size: many
V: TRBV15
J: TRBJ2-3
D: -
CDR3: CATSRDDRNTDTQYF
DNA: TGTGCCACCAGCAGAGATGACAGGAACACAGATACGCAGTATTTT